The 23 T cell receptor beta chains below all came from one sample that was sequenced in a study of CD4 T cells in relation to SARS-CoV-2 and coronaviruses. What these receptors recognize is not known. Unexposed donor CD4+ T cells date from about 2011-2019, before the COVID-19 pandemic. After approximately ten days of culture, CD4+ T cells were isolated. TCRdb's copy holds only in-frame clones and misses some; the assay was immunoSEQ multiplex PCR. The sample yields over 15,000 clones, roughly 80% seen once. Sequencing was performed on CD4+ T cells from PBMCs, cultured in vitro. The origin of the receptors is a human donor in good health.

The rearrangement joins TRBV9 to TRBJ2-3; 8 nucleotides line up with TRBD2. Germline V gene data show CDR1 as SGDLS and CDR2 as YYNGEE. V shed 3 bases, J shed 4 bases, and the junction held 7 bases outside the gene matches. This CDR3 has 15 amino acids. The CDR3 loop is CASSGSGRGSDTQYF. CDR3 bases: TGTGCCAGCAGCGGAAGCGGGAGAGGCTCAGATACGCAGTATTTT.

This clone was counted once. The V and J genes are TRBV19 and TRBJ2-3; no reliable D call. The CDR3 sequence is 17 residues long. Between the trimmed V and J ends, which lost 1 base and 0 bases, there was a span of 14 bases. Germline CDR1 reads LNHDA; CDR2 reads SQIVND (reference sequence). CDR3 sequence (DNA): TGTGCCAGTAGTATAGGTGGGGTGGGTAGAAGCACAGATACGCAGTATTTT. Protein sequence: CASSIGGVGRSTDTQYF.

The chain links TRBV5-1 to TRBJ1-2; D remains unclear. Germline lookup yields CDR1 SGHRS and CDR2 YFSETQ. This CDR3 spans 16 amino acids. Deletions cut 0 bases from V and 0 bases from J, with 12 bases between. The CDR3 region is CASSLEAGETNYGYTF. CDR3 DNA: TGCGCCAGCAGCTTGGAGGCTGGGGAGACTAACTATGGCTACACCTTC.

The rearrangement links TRBV10-1 to TRBJ2-5, with TRBD1 matching over 7 bases. The CDR3 runs 14 residues. Germline-derived CDR1 and CDR2 are WNHNN and SYGVQD (reference sequence). V shed 5 bases, J shed 2 bases, and the junction held 5 bases outside the gene matches. The CDR3 loop reads CASSRDSVQETQYF. Here the CDR3 DNA reads TGCGCCAGCAGTCGGGACAGCGTACAAGAGACCCAGTACTTC.

This sequence joins TRBV6-1 and TRBJ1-2, with 9 bases lining up with TRBD1. From germline, CDR1 is MNHNS and CDR2 SASEGT. V gave up 1 base and J gave up 5 bases; unmatched junction bases: 2. This CDR3 is built from 14 residues. The CDR3 DNA sequence: TGTGCCAGCAGTGAAGTGGGACAGGGTTATGGCTACACCTTC. Translation gives CASSEVGQGYGYTF.

This chain uses TRBV14 with TRBJ2-3; 9 nucleotides agree with TRBD2. This CDR3 has 16 amino acids. V lost 5 bases to trimming and J lost 0 bases; unmatched junction nucleotides: 6. Germline V lookup: CDR1 SGHDN, CDR2 FVKESK. The CDR3 DNA sequence: TGTGCCAGCAGCGCTCGACTAGCGGCAAGCACAGATACGCAGTATTTT. Residues: CASSARLAASTDTQYF.

This clone has just one count. The rearrangement joins TRBV12-3 or TRBV12-4 to TRBJ2-7; D is tentatively TRBD1 or TRBD2 (5 bases each). The CDR3 has 12 residues. Trimming left V 6 bases short and J 7 bases short, with 13 bases between. In DNA form, the CDR3 reads TGTGCCAGCAGCCCGGGACGGAGTGAGCAGTACTTC. This gives the protein CASSPGRSEQYF.

The chain couples TRBV5-1 to TRBJ2-5, with TRBD2 matching over 9 bases. The V gene's germline CDR1 is SGHRS and CDR2 YFSETQ. V lost 4 bases, J lost 5 bases, and 15 bases stayed unmatched. This CDR3 is built from 17 residues. In DNA form, the CDR3 reads TGCGCCAGCAGCAGGAGTCTAGGCGGGAGGGCCAGGGAGACCCAGTACTTC. Its protein product is CASSRSLGGRARETQYF. The full variable domain, completed using reference TRBV5-1 and TRBJ2-5, is KAGVTQTPRYLIKTRGQQVTLSCSPISGHRSVSWYQQTPGQGLQFLFEYFSETQRNKGNFPGRFSGRQFSNSRSEMNVSTLELGDSALYLCASSRSLGGRARETQYFGPGTRLLVL.

The genes are TRBV29-1 and TRBJ2-1; 14 nucleotides line up with TRBD2. The germline V gene has CDR1 SQVTM and CDR2 ANQGSEA. The CDR3 is 14 amino acids. The junction had 5 bases not matched to a gene; V was cut back by 7 bases and J by 6 bases. CDR3 DNA sequence: TGCAGCGGGAGGACTAGCGGGAGGTTCAATGAGCAGTTCTTC. This codes for CSGRTSGRFNEQFF.

The J gene is TRBJ2-2, the V gene TRBV30; perhaps TRBD1 as D (7 bases). V lost 2 bases, J lost 4 bases, and 14 bases lay in between. The germline CDR1 and CDR2 sequences are GTSNPN and SVGIG (reference sequence). The CDR3 runs to 15 residues. CDR3 nucleotide sequence: TGTGCCTGGAGTTTGGTCAGGGGGGTCACCGGGGAGCTGTTTTTT. Encoded protein: CAWSLVRGVTGELFF.

This rearrangement joins TRBV28 to TRBJ2-7; no firm D call. Germline V CDR1 and CDR2: MDHEN, SYDVKM. CDR3 length: 14 residues. Trimming removed 6 bases at V and 2 bases at J, with 14 bases between. CDR3 protein: CASRPRTVTYEQYF. The CDR3 nucleotides are TGTGCCAGCAGGCCCAGGACGGTAACCTACGAGCAGTACTTC.

The V call is TRBV2, the J call TRBJ1-3; 9 nucleotides line up with TRBD1. The CDR3 is made up of 16 amino acids. V dropped 5 bases and J dropped 4; count of bases not matched to a gene: 9. Germline V gene lookup returns CDR1 SNHLY and CDR2 FYNNEI. The DNA for the CDR3 is TGTGCCAGCAGTCGGACCGGGACAGGGATGGGAAACACCATATATTTT. Its translation: CASSRTGTGMGNTIYF.

The genes are TRBV9 and TRBJ1-2; maybe TRBD1 (5 bases). V was cut by 0 bases and J by 0 bases, with 15 bases left in between. Germline CDR1 and CDR2: SGDLS and YYNGEE. This CDR3 contains 17 residues. The CDR3 DNA is TGTGCCAGCAGCGTAGGGGCAGGGCAACCATCTAACTATGGCTACACCTTC. Translation gives CASSVGAGQPSNYGYTF. The whole variable domain, filled in from reference TRBV9 and TRBJ1-2, reads DSGVTQTPKHLITATGQRVTLRCSPRSGDLSVYWYQQSLDQGLQFLIQYYNGEERAKGNILERFSAQQFPDLHSELNLSSLELGDSALYFCASSVGAGQPSNYGYTFGSGTRLTVV.

The chain uses TRBV2 and TRBJ1-6, with 7 bases fitting TRBD1. V trimming: 6 bases; J trimming: 6 bases; junction bases outside the gene matches: 5. Germline V gene data show CDR1 as SNHLY and CDR2 as FYNNEI. The CDR3 is made up of 14 amino acids. The DNA of the CDR3 is TGTGCCAGCAGCGTTGGACAGGTTAATTCACCCCTCCACTTT. Translation gives CASSVGQVNSPLHF.

V gene TRBV4-1 combines with J gene TRBJ2-7; TRBD2 matches 8 bases. This CDR3 contains 16 residues. The J segment lost 3 bases and the V segment lost 4 bases, leaving 11 bases of the junction unmatched. CDR1 is MGHRA, CDR2 YSYEKL, per germline. The CDR3 nucleotides are TGCGCCAGCAGCCGGTCACACGCGGGAGGCTTCTACGAGCAGTACTTC. Protein: CASSRSHAGGFYEQYF.

This clone turned up a few times. The V call is TRBV3-1 (or the pseudogene TRBV3-2), the J call TRBJ1-1; no clear D gene. The CDR3 has 14 amino acids. The V end was cut by 1 base, the J end by 4 bases, with 10 bases between. CDR1 is LGHDT, CDR2 YNNKEL, per germline (reference sequence). The chain's CDR3 is CASSQAAVSTEAFF. DNA for the CDR3: TGTGCCAGCAGCCAAGCGGCAGTCAGCACTGAAGCTTTCTTT.

This chain uses TRBV6-5 with TRBJ2-7, with D perhaps matching TRBD1 (5 bases). This CDR3 spans 16 amino acids. With 0 bases removed from V and 0 bases from J, the gap between germline ends came to 12 bases. Germline assignment: CDR1 MNHEY and CDR2 SVGAGI. The CDR3 loop is CASSYSFGAVSYEQYF. For the CDR3, the DNA is TGTGCCAGCAGTTACTCGTTTGGGGCTGTCTCCTACGAGCAGTACTTC.

The chain combines TRBV5-5 with TRBJ2-4; no reliable D call. Germline-derived CDR1 and CDR2 are SGHKS and YYEKEE (reference sequence). The CDR3 is 12 residues long. The V gene lost 4 bases and the J gene lost 15 bases, with 17 bases spanning the gap. The CDR3 spells CASSGYTPRRYF. CDR3 nucleotide sequence: TGTGCCAGCAGCGGGTACACACCTCGGAGGTACTTC.

This clone was counted only a few times. The V call is TRBV9, the J call TRBJ1-3, with TRBD1 matching 10 bases. V lost 3 bases and J lost 4; bases outside the gene matches: 4. Per the germline V gene, CDR1 is SGDLS and CDR2 is YYNGEE. This CDR3 region has 15 residues. CDR3 nucleotides: TGTGCCAGCAGCGGGGGACAGGGGAACGGAAACACCATATATTTT. It specifies CASSGGQGNGNTIYF.

The chain couples TRBV6-5 to TRBJ2-7; D perhaps matches TRBD1 (6 bases). From germline, CDR1 is MNHEY and CDR2 SVGAGI. The CDR3 extends over 14 amino acids. V shed 5 bases and J shed 4 bases, with 15 bases lying between them. The CDR3 coding sequence is TGTGCCAGCAGTACACCGGGACAACCATACGAGCAGTACTTC. Protein product: CASSTPGQPYEQYF.

The J gene is TRBJ2-2, the V gene TRBV5-6; D might be TRBD1 (5 bases). V was clipped by 0 bases and J by 0 bases, with 6 bases between them. Germline V gene data show CDR1 as SGHDT and CDR2 as YYEEEE. The CDR3 totals 15 residues. The CDR3 spells CASSLGGTNTGELFF. Here the CDR3 DNA reads TGTGCCAGCAGCTTGGGGGGCACGAACACCGGGGAGCTGTTTTTT.

The V call is TRBV29-1, the J call TRBJ2-3, with D uncertain. V gave up 2 bases and J gave up 4 bases, with 7 bases separating them. In germline, CDR1 is SQVTM, CDR2 ANQGSEA. CDR3 length: 12 amino acids. The CDR3 DNA is TGCAGCGTTGAAACCGCGGCAGATACGCAGTATTTT. The encoded protein is CSVETAADTQYF.

In DNA, the CDR3 is TGTGCCAGCAGCCTGGTTCGTGGTGAAAAACTGTTTTTT. This encodes CASSLVRGEKLFF. The genes are TRBV12-3 or TRBV12-4 and TRBJ1-4; D is unresolved. Deletions cut 6 bases from V and 7 bases from J, with 12 bases between. The CDR3 has 13 amino acids.